Below are 23 T cell receptor beta chains sequenced from a single sample in a study of T cell responses to AZD1222 COVID-19 vaccine. Some clones are missing from TCRdb's copy, which holds only in-frame ones; the method was immunoSEQ multiplex PCR. The table has roughly 42,000 clones, about 88% seen once. Sequencing used peripheral blood, obtained 28 days after the second dose of the MenACWY control vaccine. The receptor set was obtained from an adult who received the MenACWY meningococcal vaccine as a control.

The V gene is TRBV18, the J gene TRBJ1-1; D unclear. The germline CDR1 and CDR2 sequences are KGHSH and LQKENI. Trimming pared 3 bases from V and 5 bases from J, leaving 4 bases between. The CDR3 covers 11 residues. The CDR3 bases are TGTGCCAGCTCACCGGGGACTGAAGCTTTCTTT. Translating gives CASSPGTEAFF.

V usage is TRBV10-1 and J usage is TRBJ2-1; 8 bases match TRBD1. The CDR3 sequence is 14 residues long. Germline trimming cut 8 bases from V and 8 bases from J; bases unmatched to any gene: 11. The germline V gene encodes CDR1 WNHNN and CDR2 SYGVQD (reference sequence). The CDR3 nucleotides read TGCGCCAGCGCCGACAGGGGTAGGATCCATGAGCAGTTCTTC. This sequence encodes CASADRGRIHEQFF.

J is TRBJ2-1 and V is TRBV7-6; perhaps TRBD2 as D (5 bases). In germline, CDR1 is SGHVS, CDR2 FNYEAQ. V was cut by 0 bases and J by 1 base, with 7 bases left in between. The CDR3 is 15 amino acids. CDR3 sequence reads: CASSLASVSYNEQFF. The CDR3 DNA sequence: TGTGCCAGCAGCTTAGCTAGCGTGTCCTACAATGAGCAGTTCTTC.

This clone was seen a single time. V and J are TRBV10-1 and TRBJ2-5, with D unresolved. This CDR3 comprises 14 residues. Per the germline V gene, CDR1 is WNHNN and CDR2 is SYGVQD (reference sequence). Trimming removed 8 bases from V and 4 bases from J, with 17 bases in between. The CDR3 DNA is TGCGCCAGCCCCCTCGGAGTGGTGGGAGAGACCCAGTACTTC. Translation: CASPLGVVGETQYF.

In this sample, this clone turned up a few times. The chain is built from TRBV29-1 and TRBJ2-3; D is ambiguous. Germline CDR1 SQVTM, CDR2 ANQGSEA. With 3 bases removed from V and 3 bases from J, the gap between germline ends came to 7 bases. The CDR3 consists of 12 residues. The CDR3 protein is CSVERLTDTQYF. CDR3 sequence (DNA): TGCAGCGTTGAGCGACTGACAGATACGCAGTATTTT.

This chain links TRBV13 with TRBJ2-7, with D hard to call. Trimming stripped 1 base from V and 4 bases from J, with 8 bases between. Per germline, CDR1 PRHDT and CDR2 FYEKMQ (reference sequence). There are 13 residues in the CDR3. CDR3 region: CASSLVGFYEQYF. The CDR3 region has the DNA TGTGCCAGCAGCTTAGTAGGTTTTTACGAGCAGTACTTC.

DNA of the CDR3: TGTGCCAGCAGTCTCGGACAAGTCTCTGGCTACACCTTC. It yields the protein CASSLGQVSGYTF. The chain is built from TRBV2 and TRBJ1-2; D perhaps matches TRBD1 (5 bases). Germline values: CDR1 SNHLY, CDR2 FYNNEI. The CDR3 spans 13 residues. The V end was cut by 5 bases, the J end by 7 bases, with 14 bases between.

The chain uses TRBV27 and TRBJ2-7; D is perhaps TRBD1 or TRBD2 (5 bases each). CDR3 size: 14 residues. Germline CDR1 MNHEY, CDR2 SMNVEV (reference sequence). Trimming took off 6 bases at V and 4 bases at J, with 16 bases between the two ends. The CDR3 sequence: CASSQGLWGYEQYF. CDR3 sequence (DNA): TGTGCCAGCAGCCAAGGGCTGTGGGGGTACGAGCAGTACTTC.

J is TRBJ2-7 and V is TRBV7-9; 9 nucleotides agree with TRBD1. The CDR3 totals 14 residues. The germline V gene encodes CDR1 SEHNR and CDR2 FQNEAQ (reference sequence). J lost 2 bases, V lost 5 bases, and 4 bases had no gene match. CDR3 DNA: TGTGCCAGCAGCACGGGACAGGGCACCTACGAGCAGTACTTC. Encoded protein: CASSTGQGTYEQYF.

The chain uses TRBV19 and TRBJ1-2; the D is unclear. The V and J ends lost 3 bases and 1 base respectively, with 12 bases between them. The CDR3 totals 15 residues. CDR1 is LNHDA and CDR2 is SQIVND in the germline V gene (reference sequence). The CDR3 DNA reads TGTGCCAGTAGTATTGGGCTGATCCTTAACTATGGCTACACCTTC. Its protein is CASSIGLILNYGYTF.

This rearrangement joins TRBV6-5 to TRBJ2-1; 10 positions match TRBD1. The CDR3 length is 13 residues. The V segment lost 6 bases and the J segment 7 bases; nucleotides outside the gene matches: 3. From germline, CDR1 is MNHEY and CDR2 SVGAGI. The CDR3 DNA reads TGTGCCAGCAGACGACAGGGGGCGAATGAGCAGTTCTTC. It encodes CASRRQGANEQFF.

This clone was counted a single time. This chain connects TRBV5-1 to TRBJ2-1, with TRBD2 identical over 8 bases. After removal of 1 base from V and 6 bases from J, the junction contained 12 bases not matched to a gene. The CDR3 is 17 residues long. Germline V gene lookup returns CDR1 SGHRS and CDR2 YFSETQ. The CDR3 DNA follows: TGCGCCAGCAGCTTGATCGGGGCGGGAGGTTCTGGCAATGAGCAGTTCTTC. This gives the protein CASSLIGAGGSGNEQFF.

V and J are TRBV10-2 and TRBJ2-5; D gene ambiguous. V was cut by 0 bases and J by 5 bases, with 10 bases left in between. The CDR3 runs to 14 residues. Germline V gene data show CDR1 as WSHSY and CDR2 as SAAADI. Here the CDR3 reads CASSESGLSETQYF. CDR3 in DNA: TGCGCCAGCAGTGAGTCTGGTCTTTCGGAGACCCAGTACTTC.

The chain combines TRBV18 with TRBJ1-1; possibly TRBD1 for D (5 bases). This CDR3 is 13 amino acids long. Between the trimmed V and J ends, which lost 3 bases and 4 bases, there was a span of 9 bases. CDR1 is KGHSH and CDR2 is LQKENI in the germline V gene. The CDR3 DNA follows: TGTGCCAGCTCACCTCAGAGGGGCACTGAAGCTTTCTTT. This sequence encodes CASSPQRGTEAFF.

The rearrangement links TRBV9 to TRBJ2-7, with D possibly TRBD1 on 5 matching bases. CDR1 SGDLS and CDR2 YYNGEE come from the germline V gene. V lost 1 base and J lost 5, with 16 bases in between. This CDR3 spans 15 amino acids. The CDR3 here is CASSVRPGKINEQYF. CDR3 in DNA: TGTGCCAGCAGCGTACGGCCAGGGAAGATTAACGAGCAGTACTTC.

The chain carries TRBV5-6 and TRBJ1-1; perhaps TRBD1 as D (6 bases). This CDR3 region has 16 residues. Germline CDR1 reads SGHDT; CDR2 reads YYEEEE. V lost 0 bases and J lost 4, with 16 bases in between. CDR3 region: CASSLAPWGHGTEAFF. The CDR3 coding sequence is TGTGCCAGCAGCTTGGCCCCGTGGGGGCACGGCACTGAAGCTTTCTTT.

The chain has TRBV5-1 and TRBJ2-2; TRBD2 aligns across 8 bases. The V gene's germline CDR1 is SGHRS and CDR2 YFSETQ. The CDR3 extends over 15 amino acids. The V gene end was trimmed by 1 base and the J gene end by 3 bases; junction bases not matched to a gene: 2. The CDR3 nucleotides read TGCGCCAGCAGCTTGACGGGAGGGTACACCGGGGAGCTGTTTTTT. Amino acid sequence: CASSLTGGYTGELFF.

The chain links TRBV19 to TRBJ2-5, with D possibly TRBD2 on 5 matching bases. CDR3 length equals 16 residues. Germline CDR1 LNHDA, CDR2 SQIVND (reference sequence). V lost 2 bases and J 4 bases, leaving 17 bases between the germline ends. The CDR3 nucleotides are TGTGCCAGTAGTATACCATCCCGCGACGGAGGAGAGACCCAGTACTTC. Its protein is CASSIPSRDGGETQYF. Full variable domain (remainder filled in from reference TRBV19 and TRBJ2-5): DGGITQSPKYLFRKEGQNVTLSCEQNLNHDAMYWYRQDPGQGLRLIYYSQIVNDFQKGDIAEGYSVSREKKESFPLTVTSAQKNPTAFYLCASSIPSRDGGETQYFGPGTRLLVL.

The chain couples TRBV28 to TRBJ2-3; D call uncertain. The CDR3 consists of 14 residues. Per germline, CDR1 MDHEN and CDR2 SYDVKM. The V end was cut by 6 bases, the J end by 0 bases, with 10 bases between. Written as DNA, the CDR3 is TGTGCCAGCAGCCCCGGCATAAGCACAGATACGCAGTATTTT. Translating it yields CASSPGISTDTQYF.

The rearrangement joins TRBV7-6 to TRBJ2-5; D call uncertain. The V end was cut by 5 bases, the J end by 0 bases, with 1 base between. The germline CDR1 and CDR2 sequences are SGHVS and FNYEAQ. There are 11 residues in the CDR3. The CDR3: CASSDQETQYF. The CDR3, as DNA: TGTGCCAGCAGCGACCAAGAGACCCAGTACTTC.

This chain joins TRBV5-1 and TRBJ2-1; 7 bases are a match to TRBD1. CDR1 is SGHRS and CDR2 is YFSETQ in the germline V gene. V shed 4 bases and J 5 bases; nucleotides not matched to a gene: 9. The CDR3 is 15 amino acids. The CDR3 loop reads CASSPLHGTDNEQFF. The DNA of the CDR3 is TGCGCCAGCAGCCCTCTCCATGGGACAGACAATGAGCAGTTCTTC.

J is TRBJ1-4 and V is TRBV7-9; possibly TRBD1 for D (5 bases). Between the trimmed V and J ends, which lost 3 bases and 7 bases, there was a span of 12 bases. This CDR3 is built from 14 residues. CDR1 SEHNR and CDR2 FQNEAQ come from the germline V gene (reference sequence). The CDR3 DNA is TGTGCCAGCAGCTTGGGGCAGGGCCGTGAAAAACTGTTTTTT. It codes for CASSLGQGREKLFF.

V and J are TRBV18 and TRBJ2-1; the match to TRBD2 covers 7 bases. With 3 bases clipped from V and 4 bases from J, the junction kept 9 bases outside the gene matches. The CDR3 spans 16 residues. CDR1 is KGHSH and CDR2 is LQKENI in the germline V gene. In DNA form, the CDR3 reads TGTGCCAGCTCACCCCCGGGCCTAGCGGTTTACAATGAGCAGTTCTTC. Its translation: CASSPPGLAVYNEQFF.